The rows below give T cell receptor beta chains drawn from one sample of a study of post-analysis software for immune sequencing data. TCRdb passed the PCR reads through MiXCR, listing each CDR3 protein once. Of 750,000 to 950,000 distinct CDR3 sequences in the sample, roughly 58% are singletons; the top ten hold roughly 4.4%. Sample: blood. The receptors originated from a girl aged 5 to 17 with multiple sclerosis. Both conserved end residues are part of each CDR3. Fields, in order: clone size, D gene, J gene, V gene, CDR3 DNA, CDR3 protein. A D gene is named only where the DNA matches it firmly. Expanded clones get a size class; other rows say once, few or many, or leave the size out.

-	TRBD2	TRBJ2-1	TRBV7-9	TGTGCCAGCAGCCCCCGCAAGATCGAGGCTAGCGGGAACAATGAGCAGTTCTTC	CASSPRKIEASGNNEQFF
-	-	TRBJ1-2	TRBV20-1	TGCAGTGCTGCTGGGGGCAGGTCCTTAAACTATGGCTACACCTTC	CSAAGGRSLNYGYTF
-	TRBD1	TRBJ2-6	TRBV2	TGTGCCAGCAGCCCCGGACAGGCCTCCTCTGGGGCCAACGTCCTGACTTTC	CASSPGQASSGANVLTF
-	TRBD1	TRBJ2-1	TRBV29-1	TGCAGCGTGGACCAACCGGACAGGGCTACCTACAATGAGCAGTTCTTC	CSVDQPDRATYNEQFF
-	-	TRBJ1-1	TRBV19	TGTGCCACCCAGGAAGGGGGGCGATCCACTGAAGCTTTCTTT	CATQEGGRSTEAFF
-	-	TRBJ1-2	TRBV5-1	TGCGCCAGCAGCTTGGCCGGGGAAGGCTATGGCTACACCTTC	CASSLAGEGYGYTF
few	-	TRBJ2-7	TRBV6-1	TGTGCCAGCAGCCCCCGGCCTGGCGGGGTAATAGACTACGAGCAGTACTTC	CASSPRPGGVIDYEQYF
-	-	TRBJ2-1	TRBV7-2	TGTGCCAGCAGCTTAGCTCCGGGAGTGGCTGATGAGCAGTTCTTC	CASSLAPGVADEQFF
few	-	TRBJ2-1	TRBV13	TGTGCCAGCAGCTCACGGCGGGGGCAGCCCTACAATGAGCAGTTCTTC	CASSSRRGQPYNEQFF
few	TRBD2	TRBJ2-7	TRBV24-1	TGTGCCACCAGTGATCCCCGGACTAGCGGAAACGAGCAGTACTTC	CATSDPRTSGNEQYF
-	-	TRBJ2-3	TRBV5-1	TGCGCCAGCAGCCCGGAACAGGGACTACAAACCTATACGCAGTATTTT	CASSPEQGLQTYTQYF
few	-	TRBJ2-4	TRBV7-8	TGTGCCAGCAGCTTAGGACTAGGAGCGAACATTCAGTACTTC	CASSLGLGANIQYF
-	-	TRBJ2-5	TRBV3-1	TGTGCCAGCAGCCAACGCAAACCGGGAACGTCAATCGGGACCCAGTACTTC	CASSQRKPGTSIGTQYF
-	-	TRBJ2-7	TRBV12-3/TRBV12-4	TGTGCCAGCAGTCCTTGGGGGAGTAAGGGCTACGAGCAGTACTTC	CASSPWGSKGYEQYF
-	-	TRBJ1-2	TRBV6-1	TGTGCCAGCAGTGAGTCCAGCAAATATGGCTACACCTTC	CASSESSKYGYTF
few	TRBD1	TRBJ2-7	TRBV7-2	TGTGCCAGCAGCGACAGGGGGCTAACCTACGAGCAGTACTTC	CASSDRGLTYEQYF
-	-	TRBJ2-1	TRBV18	TGTGCCAGCTCACCAAAAGGAAAGCGTCAGTTCTACAATGAGCAGTTCTTC	CASSPKGKRQFYNEQFF
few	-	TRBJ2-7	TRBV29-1	TGCAGCGTTGAAGATAGGAGATCCTACGAGCAGTACTTC	CSVEDRRSYEQYF
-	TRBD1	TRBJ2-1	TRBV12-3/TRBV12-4	TGTGCCAGCACCAATCGGGACAGGGGGGACAATGAGCAGTTCTTC	CASTNRDRGDNEQFF
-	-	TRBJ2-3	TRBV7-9	TGTGCCAGCAGCCCCGGGGGCCCCCTTGGGAAGCAGTATTTT	CASSPGGPLGKQYF
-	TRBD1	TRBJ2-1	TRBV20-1	TGCAGTGCAAGGACAGGGGCGGTGCGGGACTCCTACAATGAGCAGTTCTTC	CSARTGAVRDSYNEQFF
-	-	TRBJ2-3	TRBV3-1	TGTGCCAGCAGCCAGGACCGGGGGAACACAGATACGCAGTATTTT	CASSQDRGNTDTQYF
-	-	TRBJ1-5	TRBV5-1	TGCGCCAGCAGCATTGGTACGTATAGCAATCAGCCCCAGCATTTT	CASSIGTYSNQPQHF
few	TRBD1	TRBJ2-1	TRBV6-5	TGTGCCAGCAGTTACAAGGGACAGGGCCACAATGAGCAGTTCTTC	CASSYKGQGHNEQFF
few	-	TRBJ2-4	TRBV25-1	TGTGCCAGCGCCCTCGGAAACATTCAGTACTTC	CASALGNIQYF
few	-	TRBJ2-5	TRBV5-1	TGCGCCAGCAGCTTGGCCTGGAGAGAGACCCAGTACTTC	CASSLAWRETQYF